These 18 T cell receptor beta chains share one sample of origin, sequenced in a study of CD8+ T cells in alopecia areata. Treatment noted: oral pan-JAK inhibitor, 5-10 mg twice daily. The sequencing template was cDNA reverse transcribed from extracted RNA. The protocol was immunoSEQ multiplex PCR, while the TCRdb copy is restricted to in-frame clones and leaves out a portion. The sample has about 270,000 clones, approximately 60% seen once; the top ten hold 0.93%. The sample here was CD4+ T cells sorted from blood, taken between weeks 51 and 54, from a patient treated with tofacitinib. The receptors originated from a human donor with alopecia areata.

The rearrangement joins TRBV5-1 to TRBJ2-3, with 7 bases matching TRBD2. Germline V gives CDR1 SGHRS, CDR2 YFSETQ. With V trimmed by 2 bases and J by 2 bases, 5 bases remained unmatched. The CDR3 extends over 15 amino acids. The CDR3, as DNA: TGCGCCAGCAGCTTACGGGGGGTAATCACAGATACGCAGTATTTT. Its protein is CASSLRGVITDTQYF.

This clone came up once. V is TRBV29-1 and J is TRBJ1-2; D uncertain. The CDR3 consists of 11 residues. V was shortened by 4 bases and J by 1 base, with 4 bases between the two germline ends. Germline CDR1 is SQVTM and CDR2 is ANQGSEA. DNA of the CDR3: TGCAGCGTTGTTTTTAACTATGGCTACACCTTC. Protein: CSVVFNYGYTF.

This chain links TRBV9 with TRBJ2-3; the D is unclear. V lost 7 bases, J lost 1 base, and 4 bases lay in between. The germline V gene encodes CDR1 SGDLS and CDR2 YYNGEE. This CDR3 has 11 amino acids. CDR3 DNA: TGTGCCAGCGCGGGCACAGATACGCAGTATTTT. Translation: CASAGTDTQYF.

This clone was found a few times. CDR3 residues: CASSKSGTSETGELFF. The DNA for the CDR3 is TGTGCCAGCAGCAAATCCGGGACTAGCGAGACCGGGGAGCTGTTTTTT. This chain uses TRBV7-3 with TRBJ2-2; 10 bases match TRBD2. The CDR3 consists of 16 residues. Trimming took 5 bases from V and 5 from J; bases not matched to a gene: 8. Germline V CDR1 and CDR2: SGHTA, FQGTGA.

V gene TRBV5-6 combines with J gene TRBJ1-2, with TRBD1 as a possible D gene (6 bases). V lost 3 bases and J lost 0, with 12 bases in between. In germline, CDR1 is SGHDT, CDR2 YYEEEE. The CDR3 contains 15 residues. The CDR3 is CASSSLGGSNYGYTF. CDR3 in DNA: TGTGCCAGCAGCTCCCTTGGGGGCTCTAACTATGGCTACACCTTC.

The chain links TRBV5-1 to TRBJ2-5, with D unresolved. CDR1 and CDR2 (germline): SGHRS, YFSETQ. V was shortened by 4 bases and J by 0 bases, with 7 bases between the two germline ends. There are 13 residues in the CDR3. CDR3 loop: CASSLNDQETQYF. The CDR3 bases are TGCGCCAGCAGCCTCAACGACCAAGAGACCCAGTACTTC.

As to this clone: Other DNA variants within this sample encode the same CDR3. The CDR3 DNA reads as TGCGCCAGCAGCCAAGAAGGCCTCAATGAGCAGTTCTTC. Protein sequence: CASSQEGLNEQFF. The chain uses TRBV4-3 and TRBJ2-1; D is undetermined. Germline CDR1 is LGHNA and CDR2 is YSLEER. Trimming left V 0 bases short and J 6 bases short, with 6 bases between. There are 13 residues in the CDR3.

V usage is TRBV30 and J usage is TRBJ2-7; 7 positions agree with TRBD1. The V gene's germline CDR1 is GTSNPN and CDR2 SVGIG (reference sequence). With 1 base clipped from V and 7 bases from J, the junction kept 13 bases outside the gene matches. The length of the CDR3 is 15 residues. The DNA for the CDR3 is TGTGCCTGGAGTGCACAGGGGCGACCCACGGGGGAGCAGTACTTC. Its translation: CAWSAQGRPTGEQYF.

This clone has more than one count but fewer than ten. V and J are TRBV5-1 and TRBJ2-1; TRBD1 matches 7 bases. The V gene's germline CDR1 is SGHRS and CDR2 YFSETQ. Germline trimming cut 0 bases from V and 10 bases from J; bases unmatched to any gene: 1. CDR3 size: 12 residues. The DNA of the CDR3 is TGCGCCAGCAGCTTGGAGACAGGGGAGCAGTTCTTC. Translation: CASSLETGEQFF.

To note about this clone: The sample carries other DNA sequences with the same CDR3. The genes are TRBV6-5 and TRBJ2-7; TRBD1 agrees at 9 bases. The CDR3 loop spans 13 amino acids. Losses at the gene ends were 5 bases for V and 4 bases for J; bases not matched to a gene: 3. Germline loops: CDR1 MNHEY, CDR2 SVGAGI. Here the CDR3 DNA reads TGTGCCAGCAGTACCGACAGGGGGTACGAGCAGTACTTC. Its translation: CASSTDRGYEQYF.

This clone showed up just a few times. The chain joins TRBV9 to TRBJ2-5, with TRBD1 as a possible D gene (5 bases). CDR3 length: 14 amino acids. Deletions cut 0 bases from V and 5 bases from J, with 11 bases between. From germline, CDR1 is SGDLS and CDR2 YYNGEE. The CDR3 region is CASSVEGARETQYF. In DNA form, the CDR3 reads TGTGCCAGCAGCGTAGAAGGGGCGCGGGAGACCCAGTACTTC.

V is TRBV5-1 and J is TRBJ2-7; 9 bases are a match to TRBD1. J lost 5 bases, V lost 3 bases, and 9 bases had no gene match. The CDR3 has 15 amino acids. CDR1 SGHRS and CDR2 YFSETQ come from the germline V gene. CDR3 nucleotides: TGCGCCAGCAGCTCGTTCCCCGGGACAGGGAACGAGCAGTACTTC. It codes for CASSSFPGTGNEQYF.

The CDR3 here is CAWSVSTADTQYF. CDR3 nucleotide sequence: TGTGCCTGGAGTGTTTCCACGGCAGATACGCAGTATTTT. The chain recombines TRBV30 with TRBJ2-3, with no clear D. Trimming cost V 0 bases and J 4 bases, with 8 bases left between them. The germline CDR1 and CDR2 sequences are GTSNPN and SVGIG (reference sequence). The CDR3 extends over 13 amino acids.

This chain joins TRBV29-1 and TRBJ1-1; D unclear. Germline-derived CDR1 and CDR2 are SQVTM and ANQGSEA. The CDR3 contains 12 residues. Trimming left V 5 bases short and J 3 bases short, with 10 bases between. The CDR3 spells CSVSPFDTEAFF. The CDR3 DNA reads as TGCAGCGTTTCCCCGTTTGACACTGAAGCTTTCTTT. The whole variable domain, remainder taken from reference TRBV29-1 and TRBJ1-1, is SAVISQKPSRDICQRGTSLTIQCQVDSQVTMMFWYRQQPGQSLTLIATANQGSEATYESGFVIDKFPISRPNLTFSTLTVSNMSPEDSSIYLCSVSPFDTEAFFGQGTRLTVV.

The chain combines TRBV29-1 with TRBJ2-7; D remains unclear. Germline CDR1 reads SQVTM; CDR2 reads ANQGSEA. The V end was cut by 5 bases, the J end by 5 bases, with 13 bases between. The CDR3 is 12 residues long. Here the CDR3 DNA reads TGCAGCGTTCGGTCCAACCCCAACGAGCAGTACTTC. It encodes CSVRSNPNEQYF.

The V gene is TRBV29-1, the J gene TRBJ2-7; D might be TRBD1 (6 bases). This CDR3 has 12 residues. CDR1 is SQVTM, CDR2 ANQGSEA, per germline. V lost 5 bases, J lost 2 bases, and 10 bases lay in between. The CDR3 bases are TGCAGCGTTATGGACAGCCCCTACGAGCAGTACTTC. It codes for CSVMDSPYEQYF.

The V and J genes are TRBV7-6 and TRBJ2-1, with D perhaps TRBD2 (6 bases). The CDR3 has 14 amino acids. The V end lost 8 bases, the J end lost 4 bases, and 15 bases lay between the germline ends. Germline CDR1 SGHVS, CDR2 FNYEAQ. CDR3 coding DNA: TGTGCCAGCCAGGGCGGGATAAGTTACAATGAGCAGTTCTTC. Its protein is CASQGGISYNEQFF.

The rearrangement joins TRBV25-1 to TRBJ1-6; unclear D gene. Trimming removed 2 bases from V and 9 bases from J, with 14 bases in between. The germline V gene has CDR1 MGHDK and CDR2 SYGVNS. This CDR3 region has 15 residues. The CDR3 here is CASSEPAPLGSPLHF. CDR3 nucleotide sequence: TGTGCCAGCAGTGAACCGGCTCCGCTGGGTTCACCCCTCCACTTT.